The 10 T cell receptor beta chains in this list originate from one sample, sequenced in a study of OX40 agonist ivuxolimab in advanced cancers. Data came from immunoSEQ multiplex PCR; TCRdb stores just in-frame clones and leaves some out. The sample has some 50,000 clones; around 89% are singletons. The source material was CD4+ or CD8+ T cells sorted from blood, sampled in a trial of the OX40 agonist ivuxolimab. Receptor source: an adult with an advanced solid tumor such as melanoma, head and neck, liver or kidney cancer.

This clone was observed a handful of times. The chain uses TRBV7-9 and TRBJ2-5, with D unresolved. V dropped 4 bases and J dropped 1 base, with 13 bases sitting between them. The CDR3 runs 15 residues. Germline CDR1 SEHNR, CDR2 FQNEAQ (reference sequence). CDR3 region: CASSSSRSRQETQYF. DNA for the CDR3: TGTGCCAGCAGCTCCTCCCGGTCGCGCCAAGAGACCCAGTACTTC.

This chain joins TRBV5-1 and TRBJ2-1; maybe TRBD1 (5 bases). The CDR3 covers 18 residues. The germline gives CDR1 SGHRS, CDR2 YFSETQ. Between the trimmed V and J ends, which lost 4 bases and 1 base, there was a span of 21 bases. This chain's CDR3 is CASSQPMPGHGSYNEQFF. The CDR3 coding sequence is TGCGCCAGCAGCCAGCCAATGCCTGGACATGGATCCTACAATGAGCAGTTCTTC.

This clone was seen a few times. Other nucleotide sequences in the sample specify the same CDR3. The CDR3 region is CATNRDTGELFF. For the CDR3, the DNA is TGCGCCACCAACAGGGACACCGGGGAGCTGTTTTTT. V is TRBV5-1 and J is TRBJ2-2; a weak D match, TRBD1 (6 bases). This CDR3 is 12 amino acids long. The V gene lost 9 bases and the J gene lost 3 bases, with 9 bases spanning the gap. Per germline, CDR1 SGHRS and CDR2 YFSETQ.

The genes are TRBV19 and TRBJ1-1; 8 bases map to TRBD1. In germline, CDR1 is LNHDA, CDR2 SQIVND (reference sequence). V trimming: 10 bases; J trimming: 6 bases; junction bases outside the gene matches: 7. The CDR3 runs to 12 residues. In DNA form, the CDR3 reads TGTGCCACAGACAGGGGTACCGCTGAAGCTTTCTTT. It encodes CATDRGTAEAFF.

V gene TRBV28 combines with J gene TRBJ1-1; D is ambiguous. The germline V and J ends were trimmed by 3 bases and 6 bases, with 11 bases remaining between them. The CDR3 length is 13 residues. Per germline, CDR1 MDHEN and CDR2 SYDVKM. The CDR3 loop is CASSFPARSEAFF. CDR3 sequence (DNA): TGTGCCAGCAGTTTCCCCGCGCGGTCTGAAGCTTTCTTT.

V and J are TRBV5-1 and TRBJ2-3, with D perhaps TRBD2 (5 bases). This CDR3 is 14 amino acids long. The germline V and J ends were trimmed by 3 bases and 3 bases, with 11 bases remaining between them. CDR1 SGHRS and CDR2 YFSETQ come from the germline V gene. Here the CDR3 DNA reads TGCGCCAGCAGCTACCAAGGCGGGACAGATACGCAGTATTTT. Protein product: CASSYQGGTDTQYF.

The rearrangement uses TRBV27 and TRBJ2-2, with a possible D match to TRBD2 (5 bases). The CDR3 runs to 15 residues. Germline assignment: CDR1 MNHEY and CDR2 SMNVEV (reference sequence). The V gene lost 3 bases and the J gene lost 1 base, with 9 bases spanning the gap. This chain's CDR3 is CASSFVRGNTGELFF. In DNA, the CDR3 is TGTGCCAGCAGTTTCGTTCGGGGGAACACCGGGGAGCTGTTTTTT.

The gene calls are TRBV27 and TRBJ2-7, with 8 bases fitting TRBD1. Germline trimming cut 8 bases from V and 3 bases from J; bases unmatched to any gene: 6. The V gene's germline CDR1 is MNHEY and CDR2 SMNVEV (reference sequence). The CDR3 has 13 amino acids. The CDR3 reads CASGRQGRYEQYF. The CDR3 DNA follows: TGTGCCAGCGGAAGACAGGGGCGCTACGAGCAGTACTTC.

The J gene is TRBJ1-1, the V gene TRBV29-1, with 8 bases lining up with TRBD1. There are 16 residues in the CDR3. Per germline, CDR1 SQVTM and CDR2 ANQGSEA. Trimming removed 1 base from V and 7 bases from J; junction bases left unmatched: 14. In DNA, the CDR3 is TGCAGCGTTGAAGTCGGTAGGACAGGGCATTCTATTGAAGCTTTCTTT. Encoded protein: CSVEVGRTGHSIEAFF.

This clone was seen a handful of times. The rearrangement joins TRBV28 to TRBJ1-2, with TRBD1 as a possible D gene (5 bases). The V gene lost 10 bases and the J gene lost 4 bases, with 19 bases spanning the gap. Germline V CDR1 and CDR2: MDHEN, SYDVKM. The CDR3 has 14 amino acids. The CDR3 DNA sequence: TGTGCCACCGCCTCCAACCGGGGGTTCTATGGCTACACCTTC. Amino acids: CATASNRGFYGYTF.